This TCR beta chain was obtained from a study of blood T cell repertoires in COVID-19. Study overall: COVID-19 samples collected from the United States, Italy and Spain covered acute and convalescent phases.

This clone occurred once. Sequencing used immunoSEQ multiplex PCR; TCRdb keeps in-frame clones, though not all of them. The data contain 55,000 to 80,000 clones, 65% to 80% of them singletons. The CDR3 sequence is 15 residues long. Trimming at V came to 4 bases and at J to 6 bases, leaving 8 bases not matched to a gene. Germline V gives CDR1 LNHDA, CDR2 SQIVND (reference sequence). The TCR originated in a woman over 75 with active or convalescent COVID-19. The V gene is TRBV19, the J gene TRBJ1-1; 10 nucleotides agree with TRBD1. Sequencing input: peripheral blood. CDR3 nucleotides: TGTGCCAGTAGTACTGGGGACAGGGGATCCCCTGAAGCTTTCTTT. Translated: CASSTGDRGSPEAFF.